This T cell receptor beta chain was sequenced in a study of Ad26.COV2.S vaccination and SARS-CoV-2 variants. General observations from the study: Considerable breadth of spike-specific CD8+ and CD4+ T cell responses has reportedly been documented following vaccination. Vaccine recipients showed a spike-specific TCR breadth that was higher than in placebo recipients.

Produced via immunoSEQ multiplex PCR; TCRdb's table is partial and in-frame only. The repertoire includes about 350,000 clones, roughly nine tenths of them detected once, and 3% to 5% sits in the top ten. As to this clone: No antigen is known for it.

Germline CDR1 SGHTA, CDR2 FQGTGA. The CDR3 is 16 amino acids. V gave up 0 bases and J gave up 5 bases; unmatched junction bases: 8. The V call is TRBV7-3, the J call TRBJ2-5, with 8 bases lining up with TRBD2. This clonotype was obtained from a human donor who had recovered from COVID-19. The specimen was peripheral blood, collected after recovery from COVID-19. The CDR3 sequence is CASSLTGTRGLETQYF. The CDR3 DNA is TGTGCCAGCAGCTTAACCGGGACTAGAGGTCTGGAGACCCAGTACTTC.